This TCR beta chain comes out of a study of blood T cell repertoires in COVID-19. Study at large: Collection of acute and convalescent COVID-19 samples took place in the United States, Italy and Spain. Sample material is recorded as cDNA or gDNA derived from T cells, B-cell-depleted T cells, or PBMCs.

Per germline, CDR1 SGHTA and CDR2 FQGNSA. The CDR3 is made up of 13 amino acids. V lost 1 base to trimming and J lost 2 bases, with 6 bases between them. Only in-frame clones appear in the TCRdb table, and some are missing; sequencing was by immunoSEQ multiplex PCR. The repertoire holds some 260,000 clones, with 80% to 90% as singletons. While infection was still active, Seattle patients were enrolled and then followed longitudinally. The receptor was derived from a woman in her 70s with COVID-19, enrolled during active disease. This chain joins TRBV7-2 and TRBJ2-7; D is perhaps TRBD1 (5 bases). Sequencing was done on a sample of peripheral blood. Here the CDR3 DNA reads TGTGCCAGCAGCTTAGGACAGCCCTACGAGCAGTACTTC. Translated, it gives CASSLGQPYEQYF.